One T cell receptor (beta chain) is described in this entry. The record originates from a study of blood T cell repertoires in COVID-19. Study-level background: The origin of the acute and convalescent COVID-19 samples was the United States, Italy and Spain. T cells, B-cell-depleted T cells, or PBMCs supplied cDNA or gDNA.

Methods used by the authors: Estimation of nucleated cell counts was performed using reference gene primer amplification. Sequencing used immunoSEQ multiplex PCR; TCRdb keeps in-frame clones, though not all of them. V and J calls and clone size are given by that table; D and trimming were obtained from the DNA. The sample gives 200,000 to 250,000 clones, roughly 88% of which show up once; about 1.3% is in the top ten. The receptor was isolated from a man aged 80 or over with acute or convalescent COVID-19. The source material was peripheral blood.

Here the CDR3 DNA reads TGTGCCAGCAGCCTGGACCAGAGCAGGACAAATTCACCCCTCCACTTT. It yields the protein CASSLDQSRTNSPLHF. The rearrangement links TRBV4-2 to TRBJ1-6, with D tentatively TRBD1 (5 bases). The germline CDR1 and CDR2 sequences are LGHNA and YNFKEQ. V shed 4 bases and J shed 7 bases, with 17 bases lying between them. This CDR3 comprises 16 residues.